The rows below give T cell receptor beta chains drawn from one sample of a study of cytomegalovirus exposure and HLA in healthy donors. Profiling relied on immunoSEQ multiplex PCR, and the TCRdb table lists in-frame clones only, not all of them. The data contain a few hundred thousand clones, less than 85% of them seen just once; the ten biggest clones take up 0.2% to 0.25%. The sequencing input was PBMCs. The receptors shown here come from a girl aged 2-9 years in good health and CMV-seronegative. The CDR3 runs from the conserved cysteine through the conserved F or W. A D gene is named only where the DNA matches it firmly. Clone size is shown for a subset of rows, as once, few, many or a class of expanded clone.

clone size	D gene	V gene	J gene	CDR3 protein	CDR3 DNA
few	TRBD2	TRBV6-5	TRBJ2-7	CASRTTGGGYYEQYF	TGTGCCAGCAGGACGACCGGGGGGGGTTACTACGAGCAGTACTTC
.	.	TRBV25-1	TRBJ2-7	CASSGGKNEQYF	TGTGCCAGCAGCGGCGGGAAGAACGAGCAGTACTTC
few	TRBD2	TRBV15	TRBJ2-1	CATGTSVYNEQFF	TGTGCCACGGGGACTAGCGTTTACAATGAGCAGTTCTTC
.	.	TRBV5-6	TRBJ2-5	CASRETGFQETQYF	TGTGCCAGCAGGGAAACAGGGTTTCAAGAGACCCAGTACTTC
.	.	TRBV4-1	TRBJ2-7	CASSQELALSSYEQYF	TGCGCCAGCAGCCAGGAATTAGCTCTGAGCTCCTACGAGCAGTACTTC
once	.	TRBV5-6	TRBJ2-5	CASSLDPQETQYF	TGTGCCAGCAGCTTGGATCCGCAAGAGACCCAGTACTTC
.	TRBD1	TRBV6-5	TRBJ1-2	CASSSGTGGGNYGYTF	TGTGCCAGCAGTTCCGGGACAGGGGGCGGAAACTATGGCTACACCTTC
.	TRBD1	TRBV2	TRBJ2-3	CASLRDRGLSDTQYF	TGTGCCAGCCTTCGGGACAGGGGGCTCTCAGATACGCAGTATTTT
.	TRBD2	TRBV4-1	TRBJ2-3	CASSQEAREGGTDTQYF	TGCGCCAGCAGCCAAGAGGCGCGGGAGGGAGGGACAGATACGCAGTATTTT
.	TRBD1	TRBV10-3	TRBJ2-7	CAISEPPGQASYEQYF	TGTGCCATCAGTGAGCCCCCGGGACAGGCTTCCTACGAGCAGTACTTC
.	TRBD2	TRBV10-2	TRBJ2-1	CASRGTSDRYNEQFF	TGCGCCAGCAGAGGGACTAGCGATAGATACAATGAGCAGTTCTTC
.	.	TRBV19	TRBJ1-2	CATRAGDRGYTF	TGTGCCACCAGGGCGGGCGACAGGGGCTACACCTTC
.	.	TRBV2	TRBJ2-7	CASSGRWSYEQYF	TGTGCCAGCAGTGGTAGGTGGAGCTACGAGCAGTACTTC
.	.	TRBV5-4	TRBJ2-3	CASSPPASSADTQYF	TGTGCCAGCAGCCCGCCCGCTAGTTCGGCAGATACGCAGTATTTT
.	.	TRBV19	TRBJ2-1	CASSRDGSSYNEQFF	TGTGCCAGTAGTAGAGACGGGAGCTCCTACAATGAGCAGTTCTTC
few	.	TRBV14	TRBJ2-7	CASSQGSRSYEQYF	TGTGCCAGCAGCCAAGGAAGCAGGTCCTACGAGCAGTACTTC
.	TRBD1	TRBV18	TRBJ1-2	CASSPYPTGVDLGYGYTF	TGTGCCAGCTCACCATATCCGACAGGGGTGGATCTGGGATATGGCTACACCTTC
.	TRBD1	TRBV6-1	TRBJ1-1	CASNPTGWGAFF	TGTGCCAGCAACCCGACAGGGTGGGGGGCTTTCTTT
.	.	TRBV11-2	TRBJ2-3	CASSQDWGTDTQYF	TGTGCCAGCAGCCAGGATTGGGGCACAGATACGCAGTATTTT
.	.	TRBV5-4	TRBJ1-2	CASSPGRTGPLNYGYTF	TGTGCCAGCAGCCCAGGGAGAACAGGGCCCCTTAACTATGGCTACACCTTC
.	TRBD2	TRBV28	TRBJ2-1	CASRGGQTGTSGEITTLLVHEQFF	TGTGCCAGTAGAGGGGGGCAGACCGGGACTAGCGGGGAGATAACTACACTATTAGTCCATGAGCAGTTCTTC
.	TRBD2	TRBV27	TRBJ2-7	CASSSAGGEQYF	TGTGCCAGCAGTTCAGCGGGAGGTGAGCAGTACTTC
.	.	TRBV4-1	TRBJ2-1	CASSLGPGPSYNEQFF	TGCGCCAGCAGCCTTGGTCCAGGGCCCTCCTACAATGAGCAGTTCTTC
once	.	TRBV2	TRBJ1-2	CASNGGQGGYTF	TGTGCCAGCAACGGGGGGCAAGGTGGCTACACCTTC
.	.	TRBV7-9	TRBJ1-5	CSSSHSNQPQHF	TGTTCCAGCAGCCATAGCAATCAGCCCCAGCATTTT
.	.	TRBV7-9	TRBJ1-1	CASSQREAFF	TGTGCCAGCAGCCAGCGAGAAGCTTTCTTT
once	.	TRBV5-1	TRBJ2-5	CASSSQVVQETQYF	TGCGCCAGCAGCTCGCAGGTGGTCCAAGAGACCCAGTACTTC
.	.	TRBV5-1	TRBJ2-7	CASSPRLGLGYEQYF	TGCGCCAGCAGCCCGAGACTAGGTCTCGGCTACGAGCAGTACTTC
.	.	TRBV6-1	TRBJ1-1	CASRGYQGGTEAFF	TGTGCCAGCAGGGGTTATCAGGGAGGGACTGAAGCTTTCTTT
.	TRBD2	TRBV6-5	TRBJ2-7	CASSYRERGGYEQYF	TGTGCCAGCAGTTACCGGGAGCGGGGGGGCTACGAGCAGTACTTC
.	TRBD1	TRBV5-1	TRBJ1-4	CASSETGEVNEKLFF	TGCGCCAGCAGCGAAACAGGGGAGGTGAATGAAAAACTGTTTTTT
few	TRBD1	TRBV27	TRBJ1-5	CASSFSGGSQPQHF	TGTGCCAGCAGTTTTTCAGGGGGAAGTCAGCCCCAGCATTTT
.	TRBD2	TRBV4-2	TRBJ2-1	CASSKRLAGPNNEQFF	TGTGCCAGCAGCAAACGACTAGCGGGGCCAAACAATGAGCAGTTCTTC
.	.	TRBV5-1	TRBJ2-5	CASSLTQSQETQYF	TGCGCCAGCAGCCTTACACAGTCCCAAGAGACCCAGTACTTC
.	.	TRBV6-5	TRBJ1-3	CASSYSLAGAGSTIYF	TGTGCCAGCAGTTACTCGTTGGCAGGGGCTGGAAGCACCATATATTTT
.	TRBD2	TRBV5-4	TRBJ2-3	CASSLPGTSGTDTQYF	TGTGCCAGCAGCTTGCCCGGGACTAGCGGCACAGATACGCAGTATTTT
.	TRBD1	TRBV27	TRBJ1-1	CASSPGQTFVGAFF	TGTGCCAGCAGCCCGGGACAGACCTTCGTTGGAGCTTTCTTT
.	TRBD2	TRBV18	TRBJ2-2	CASSPRRGDTGELFF	TGTGCCAGCTCACCAAGGCGGGGGGACACCGGGGAGCTGTTTTTT